These 30 T cell receptor beta chains share one sample of origin, sequenced in a study of identical twins. Each CDR3 protein gets one entry after TCRdb re-called the 5' RACE reads with MiXCR. The table shows hundreds of thousands of distinct CDR3 sequences, with approximately 7% occurring only once. The data were also submitted as part of a second study, on yellow fever vaccine responses in identical twins.

The sample comprised memory (CD45RO+) T cells sorted from blood. Source of these receptors: a young woman in good health.

The V and J genes are TRBV20-1 and TRBJ2-5; D remains unclear. CDR1 and CDR2 (germline): DFQATT, SNEGSKA (reference sequence). The CDR3 loop spans 13 amino acids. Trimming cost V 0 bases and J 6 bases, with 11 bases left between them. In DNA, the CDR3 is TGCAGTGCTAGAGATCTCCATGTGCAGACCCAGTACTTC. This encodes CSARDLHVQTQYF.

This clonotype was seen more than once but under ten times. V usage is TRBV20-1 and J usage is TRBJ1-3; D is ambiguous. Trimming took off 4 bases at V and 3 bases at J, with 7 bases between the two ends. The CDR3 has 12 residues. The germline gives CDR1 DFQATT, CDR2 SNEGSKA (reference sequence). In nucleotides, the CDR3 is TGCAGTGCTACTGGAGGTGGAAACACCATATATTTT. Encoded protein: CSATGGGNTIYF.

This clonotype was observed many times. Here the CDR3 DNA reads TGTGCCACCAGCAGAGATCGGGTACAGGGGTTGAATACGCAGTATTTT. Its protein is CATSRDRVQGLNTQYF. The J gene is TRBJ2-3, the V gene TRBV15; 7 bases fit TRBD1. The trim removed 0 bases at V and 7 bases at J, leaving 10 bases unmatched. The CDR3 is 16 amino acids. Germline V gene sequence: CDR1 LNHNV, CDR2 YYDKDF (reference sequence).

The chain links TRBV19 to TRBJ2-1, with 7 bases that match TRBD2. The trim removed 3 bases at V and 4 bases at J, leaving 6 bases unmatched. The V gene's germline CDR1 is LNHDA and CDR2 SQIVND (reference sequence). The length of the CDR3 is 15 residues. The CDR3 region is CASSILASGYNEQFF. The DNA for the CDR3 is TGTGCCAGTAGTATCTTGGCTAGCGGTTACAATGAGCAGTTCTTC. The full variable domain, completed using reference TRBV19 and TRBJ2-1, is DGGITQSPKYLFRKEGQNVTLSCEQNLNHDAMYWYRQDPGQGLRLIYYSQIVNDFQKGDIAEGYSVSREKKESFPLTVTSAQKNPTAFYLCASSILASGYNEQFFGPGTRLTVL.

This clonotype occurred a few times. The chain recombines TRBV27 with TRBJ2-2; TRBD2 agrees at 7 bases. This CDR3 spans 15 amino acids. CDR1 and CDR2 from the germline V gene are MNHEY and SMNVEV (reference sequence). J gave up 8 bases and V 6 bases, and 12 bases lay outside the gene matches. The chain's CDR3 is CASREAGPIGGELFF. CDR3 DNA sequence: TGTGCCAGCAGGGAAGCGGGACCCATCGGAGGGGAGCTGTTTTTT.

The gene calls are TRBV15 and TRBJ2-1, with 7 positions matching TRBD1. Germline V gene sequence: CDR1 LNHNV, CDR2 YYDKDF (reference sequence). The V and J ends lost 6 bases and 4 bases, in that order; junction bases with no gene match: 9. There are 15 residues in the CDR3. CDR3 amino acids: CATRDSQGEYNEQFF. CDR3 nucleotides: TGTGCCACCAGAGATTCCCAGGGGGAGTACAATGAGCAGTTCTTC.

The chain combines TRBV6-1 with TRBJ2-2, with TRBD2 identical over 7 bases. This CDR3 region has 15 residues. The germline gives CDR1 MNHNS, CDR2 SASEGT. With 7 bases clipped from V and 6 bases from J, the junction kept 11 bases outside the gene matches. DNA for the CDR3: TGTGCCAGCAAGAGCGGGACCGGAAGGGCCGGGGAGCTGTTTTTT. Its protein is CASKSGTGRAGELFF.

This clonotype appeared a few times. The chain links TRBV20-1 to TRBJ2-2; 7 nucleotides align to TRBD1. V lost 5 bases to trimming and J lost 4 bases; unmatched junction nucleotides: 7. The germline V gene has CDR1 DFQATT and CDR2 SNEGSKA (reference sequence). The CDR3 has 14 residues. The CDR3 DNA is TGCAGTGCTGGCAGGGGGATGACCACCGGGGAGCTGTTTTTT. Its translation is CSAGRGMTTGELFF.

This chain connects TRBV21-1 to TRBJ2-2; TRBD1 reflects the table's D call only, with no check against the DNA. TRBV21-1 represents a pseudogene. CDR3 length equals 16 residues. CDR3 DNA sequence: TGTGCCAGCAGCCACGTAGGGCGGAAGAACACCGGGGAGCTGTTTTTT. This translates into CASSHVGRKNTGELFF.

This clonotype was seen many times. The rearrangement links TRBV12-3 or TRBV12-4 to TRBJ2-3; no reliable D call. Trimming left V 5 bases short and J 4 bases short, with 13 bases between. This CDR3 spans 14 amino acids. The CDR3 reads CASSAWAEADTQYF. In DNA form, the CDR3 reads TGTGCCAGCAGTGCCTGGGCGGAAGCAGATACGCAGTATTTT.

This clonotype was seen only a few times. The rearrangement uses TRBV7-2 and TRBJ1-1, with a weak D call TRBD1 (6 bases). The ends were cut back, 6 bases at V and 6 bases at J, with 17 bases in the middle. The germline CDR1 and CDR2 sequences are SGHTA and FQGNSA. This CDR3 contains 14 residues. The CDR3 bases are TGTGCCAGCAGATCTAGGGGGGGTTTATCTGAAGCTTTCTTT. This encodes CASRSRGGLSEAFF.

The table lists this clonotype with a few counts. The chain carries TRBV15 and TRBJ2-5, with 8 nucleotides matching TRBD1. This CDR3 spans 15 amino acids. Germline CDR1 is LNHNV and CDR2 is YYDKDF (reference sequence). The V segment lost 0 bases and the J segment 5 bases; nucleotides outside the gene matches: 5. The CDR3 nucleotides are TGTGCCACCAGCAGAGATCGGACAGGGAAGGAGACCCAGTACTTC. Amino acid sequence: CATSRDRTGKETQYF.

The chain couples TRBV18 to TRBJ2-3; D unresolved. Germline-derived CDR1 and CDR2 are KGHSH and LQKENI. With 2 bases removed from V and 5 bases from J, the gap between germline ends came to 8 bases. The CDR3 runs 13 residues. This CDR3 is CASSPGSVDTQYF. In DNA, the CDR3 is TGTGCCAGCTCACCAGGGTCGGTAGATACGCAGTATTTT. Filled out from reference TRBV18 and TRBJ2-3, the complete variable domain reads NAGVMQNPRHLVRRRGQEARLRCSPMKGHSHVYWYRQLPEEGLKFMVYLQKENIIDESGMPKERFSAEFPKEGPSILRIQQVVRGDSAAYFCASSPGSVDTQYFGPGTRLTVL.

The rearrangement joins TRBV28 to TRBJ1-5; weak D call: TRBD1 (5 bases). The CDR3 length is 13 residues. From germline, CDR1 is MDHEN and CDR2 SYDVKM. The V end was cut by 6 bases, the J end by 15 bases, with 21 bases between. The DNA for the CDR3 is TGTGCCAGCAGCGGGGCAGGGTGGGATCAATGGCATTTT. This sequence encodes CASSGAGWDQWHF.

The rearrangement joins TRBV12-3 or TRBV12-4 to TRBJ2-1; 14 positions agree with TRBD2. The CDR3 extends over 20 amino acids. V was clipped by 6 bases and J by 4 bases; unmatched bases: 17. CDR3 sequence (DNA): TGTGCCAGCAGGAATCGGCGGACTAGCGGGAGGTCCCTACTTTACAATGAGCAGTTCTTC. Protein product: CASRNRRTSGRSLLYNEQFF.

The chain links TRBV10-3 to TRBJ1-5, with a tentative D call TRBD1 (6 bases). The CDR3 spans 16 residues. CDR1 and CDR2 (germline): ENHRY, SYGVKD. Trimming left V 8 bases short and J 0 bases short, with 17 bases between. DNA of the CDR3: TGTGCCATCTCCAAACAAGGGGGGTTTAGCAATCAGCCCCAGCATTTT. Amino acids: CAISKQGGFSNQPQHF.

This clonotype was detected many times. V is TRBV12-3 or TRBV12-4 and J is TRBJ1-1; D unresolved. Trimming shortened V by 3 bases and J by 7 bases, and 15 bases separated the two germline ends. The CDR3 is 14 amino acids. CDR3 coding DNA: TGTGCCAGCAGTTTTGGTTCTGGGATAGGTGAAGCTTTCTTT. This translates into CASSFGSGIGEAFF.

At least ten counts were recorded for this clonotype. V and J are TRBV24-1 and TRBJ1-4, with TRBD1 matching over 8 bases. Germline V gene lookup returns CDR1 KGHDR and CDR2 SFDVKD. V gave up 4 bases and J gave up 0 bases; unmatched junction bases: 3. The CDR3 loop spans 16 amino acids. The CDR3 coding sequence is TGTGCCACCAGTGACTTCAGGGGGCCAACTAATGAAAAACTGTTTTTT. This translates into CATSDFRGPTNEKLFF.

This clonotype came up many times. The chain carries TRBV24-1 and TRBJ2-7; D may be TRBD1 or TRBD2 (5 bases each). Trimming removed 3 bases at V and 4 bases at J, with 18 bases between. Germline CDR1 reads KGHDR; CDR2 reads SFDVKD. This CDR3 is built from 16 residues. Written as DNA, the CDR3 is TGTGCCACCAGTGATAGCGGCTCCGGGACCAATTACGAGCAGTACTTC. The encoded protein is CATSDSGSGTNYEQYF.

In this sample, this clonotype turned up many times. V gene TRBV10-2 combines with J gene TRBJ2-3; D tentatively fits TRBD1 or TRBD2 (5 bases each). The V and J ends lost 8 bases and 3 bases respectively, with 15 bases between them. The CDR3 has 14 residues. CDR1 is WSHSY, CDR2 SAAADI, per germline. The CDR3 bases are TGCGCCAGCCGCCAGGGTTGGGGGACAGATACGCAGTATTTT. It codes for CASRQGWGTDTQYF.

This clonotype was counted ten times or more. The chain joins TRBV10-3 to TRBJ1-1, with no clear D. V was trimmed by 4 bases and J by 5 bases, leaving 8 bases between them. The CDR3 runs to 12 residues. In germline, CDR1 is ENHRY, CDR2 SYGVKD. Written as DNA, the CDR3 is TGTGCCATCAGTGGTTCGGGAACTGAAGCTTTCTTT. The encoded protein is CAISGSGTEAFF.

In DNA, the CDR3 is TGCAGTGCTAGAGATCATTCACCCGTGTCGACAGGTGGGAAAAACATTCAGTACTTC. Its translation is CSARDHSPVSTGGKNIQYF. V and J are TRBV20-1 and TRBJ2-4, with D possibly matching TRBD1 (6 bases). V shed 0 bases and J shed 4 bases, with 25 bases lying between them. This CDR3 is 19 amino acids long. Germline V gives CDR1 DFQATT, CDR2 SNEGSKA (reference sequence).

This clonotype has a count of ten or more. The chain has TRBV28 and TRBJ2-2; D is perhaps TRBD2 (7 bases). The CDR3 extends over 15 amino acids. CDR1 and CDR2 from the germline V gene are MDHEN and SYDVKM. Trimming took 10 bases from V and 3 from J, leaving 18 bases between them. DNA of the CDR3: TGTGCCACCCAACAGGGAGGGGAGCACACCGGGGAGCTGTTTTTT. It yields the protein CATQQGGEHTGELFF. Supplemented by reference TRBV28 and TRBJ2-2, the full variable domain reads DVKVTQSSRYLVKRTGEKVFLECVQDMDHENMFWYRQDPGLGLRLIYFSYDVKMKEKGDIPEGYSVSREKKERFSLILESASTNQTSMYLCATQQGGEHTGELFFGEGSRLTVL.

This chain links TRBV24-1 with TRBJ1-5; D remains ambiguous. Germline V gives CDR1 KGHDR, CDR2 SFDVKD. This CDR3 region has 15 residues. V shed 5 bases and J shed 0 bases, with 10 bases lying between them. The CDR3 is CATSGAPDSNQPQHF. CDR3 coding DNA: TGTGCCACCAGTGGGGCTCCCGATAGCAATCAGCCCCAGCATTTT.

This clonotype was counted only a few times. V gene TRBV19 combines with J gene TRBJ2-3; 9 bases are shared with TRBD2. J lost 4 bases, V lost 5 bases, and 7 bases had no gene match. The germline V gene encodes CDR1 LNHDA and CDR2 SQIVND (reference sequence). This CDR3 spans 15 amino acids. Here the CDR3 reads CASSPTSGGPDTQYF. For the CDR3, the DNA is TGTGCCAGTAGTCCGACTAGCGGAGGCCCAGATACGCAGTATTTT.

This clonotype was seen only a few times. The chain recombines TRBV5-1 with TRBJ1-4; no clear D gene. V dropped 2 bases and J dropped 5 bases, with 7 bases sitting between them. Per the germline V gene, CDR1 is SGHRS and CDR2 is YFSETQ. The CDR3 is 13 amino acids. CDR3 amino acids: CASSFEVNEKLFF. In DNA form, the CDR3 reads TGCGCCAGCAGCTTCGAGGTGAATGAAAAACTGTTTTTT.

This clonotype was seen at least ten times. The CDR3 DNA reads as TGCAGTGCTTACCGGAGCTCCTACGAGCAGTACGTC. Encoded protein: CSAYRSSYEQYV. The J gene is TRBJ2-7, the V gene TRBV20-1; D remains ambiguous. The germline V gene encodes CDR1 DFQATT and CDR2 SNEGSKA (reference sequence). The V gene lost 5 bases and the J gene lost 0 bases, with 8 bases spanning the gap. This CDR3 contains 12 residues.

This clonotype was found many times. This chain joins TRBV11-2 and TRBJ2-3, with a possible D match to TRBD2 (6 bases). Per the germline V gene, CDR1 is SGHAT and CDR2 is FQNNGV. V lost 5 bases and J lost 7, with 16 bases in between. The CDR3 extends over 14 amino acids. CDR3 sequence (DNA): TGTGCCAGCAGCCCGGACTATCGTCCCTATACGCAGTATTTT. Protein sequence: CASSPDYRPYTQYF.

This clonotype was seen repeatedly, ten times or more. The gene calls are TRBV12-3 or TRBV12-4 and TRBJ2-1; perhaps TRBD1 as D (5 bases). The CDR3 runs to 15 residues. The V and J ends lost 0 bases and 7 bases respectively, with 13 bases between them. CDR3 amino acids: CASSLATWGFNEQFF. CDR3 in DNA: TGTGCCAGCAGTTTAGCGACGTGGGGCTTTAATGAGCAGTTCTTC.

This chain connects TRBV27 to TRBJ2-2, with 7 bases that match TRBD1. Germline V CDR1 and CDR2: MNHEY, SMNVEV (reference sequence). The CDR3 length is 16 residues. The J segment lost 1 base and the V segment lost 7 bases, leaving 9 bases of the junction unmatched. The CDR3 reads CASTPLGDRNTGELFF. The CDR3 DNA reads TGTGCCAGCACTCCATTGGGGGACAGGAACACCGGGGAGCTGTTTTTT.